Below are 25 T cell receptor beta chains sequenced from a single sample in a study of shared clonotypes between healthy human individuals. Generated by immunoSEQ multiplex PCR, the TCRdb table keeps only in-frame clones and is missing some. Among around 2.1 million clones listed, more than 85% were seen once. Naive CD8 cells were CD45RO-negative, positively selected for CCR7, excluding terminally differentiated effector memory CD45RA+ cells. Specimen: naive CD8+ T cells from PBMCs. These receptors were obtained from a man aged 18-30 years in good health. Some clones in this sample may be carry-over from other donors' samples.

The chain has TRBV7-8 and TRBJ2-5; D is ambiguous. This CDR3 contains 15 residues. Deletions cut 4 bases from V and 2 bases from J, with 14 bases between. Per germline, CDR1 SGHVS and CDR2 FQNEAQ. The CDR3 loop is CASSSHEFIQETQYF. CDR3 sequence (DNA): TGTGCCAGCAGCTCACACGAGTTCATACAAGAGACCCAGTACTTC.

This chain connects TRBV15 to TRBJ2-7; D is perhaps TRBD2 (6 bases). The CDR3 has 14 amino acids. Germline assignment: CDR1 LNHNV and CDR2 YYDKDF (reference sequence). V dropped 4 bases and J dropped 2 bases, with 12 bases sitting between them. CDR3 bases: TGTGCCACCAGCATTCTCGGCGGGACCTACGAGCAGTACTTC. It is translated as CATSILGGTYEQYF.

The CDR3 DNA is TGCAGCGTTGATAGGGGTAGCCATACGCAGTATTTT. It yields the protein CSVDRGSHTQYF. The chain joins TRBV29-1 to TRBJ2-3, with a weak D call TRBD1 (5 bases). CDR3 size: 12 residues. Germline V CDR1 and CDR2: SQVTM, ANQGSEA. V lost 3 bases to trimming and J lost 7 bases, with 11 bases between them.

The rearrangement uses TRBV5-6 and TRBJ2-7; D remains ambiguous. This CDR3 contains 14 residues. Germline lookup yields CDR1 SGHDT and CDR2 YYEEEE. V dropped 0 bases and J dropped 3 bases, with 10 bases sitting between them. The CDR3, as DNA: TGTGCCAGCAGCTTGGGGCTAGTCCTCTACGAGCAGTACTTC. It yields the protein CASSLGLVLYEQYF.

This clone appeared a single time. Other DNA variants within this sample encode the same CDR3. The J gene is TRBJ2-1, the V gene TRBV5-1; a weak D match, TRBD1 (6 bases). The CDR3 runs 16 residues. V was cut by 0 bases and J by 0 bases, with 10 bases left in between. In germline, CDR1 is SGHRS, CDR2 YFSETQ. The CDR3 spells CASSLGRGSSYNEQFF. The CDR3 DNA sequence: TGCGCCAGCAGCTTGGGCAGGGGATCCTCCTACAATGAGCAGTTCTTC.

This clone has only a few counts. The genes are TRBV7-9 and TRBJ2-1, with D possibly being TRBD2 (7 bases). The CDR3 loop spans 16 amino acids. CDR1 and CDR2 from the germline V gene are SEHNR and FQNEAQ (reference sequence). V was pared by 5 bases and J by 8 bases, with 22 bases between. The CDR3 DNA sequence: TGTGCCAGCAGCAACCGGACTAGTGCAGAGGGGGATGAGCAGTTCTTC. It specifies CASSNRTSAEGDEQFF.

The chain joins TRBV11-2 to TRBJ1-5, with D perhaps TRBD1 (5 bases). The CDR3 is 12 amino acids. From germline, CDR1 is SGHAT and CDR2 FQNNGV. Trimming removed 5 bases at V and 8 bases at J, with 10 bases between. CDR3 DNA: TGTGCCAGCAGCCAGGGAAATGAGCCCCAGCATTTT. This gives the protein CASSQGNEPQHF. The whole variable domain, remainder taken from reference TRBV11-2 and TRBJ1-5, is EAGVAQSPRYKIIEKRQSVAFWCNPISGHATLYWYQQILGQGPKLLIQFQNNGVVDDSQLPKDRFSAERLKGVDSTLKIQPAKLEDSAVYLCASSQGNEPQHFGDGTRLSIL.

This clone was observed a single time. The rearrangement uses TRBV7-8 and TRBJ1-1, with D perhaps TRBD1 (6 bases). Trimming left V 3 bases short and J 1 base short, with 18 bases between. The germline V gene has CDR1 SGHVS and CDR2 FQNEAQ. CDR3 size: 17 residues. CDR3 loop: CASSFPVTGTANTEAFF. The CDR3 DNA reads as TGTGCCAGCAGCTTCCCAGTTACAGGGACGGCGAACACTGAAGCTTTCTTT.

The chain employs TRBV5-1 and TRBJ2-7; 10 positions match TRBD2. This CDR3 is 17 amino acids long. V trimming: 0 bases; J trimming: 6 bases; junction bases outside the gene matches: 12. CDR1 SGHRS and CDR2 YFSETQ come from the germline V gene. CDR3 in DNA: TGCGCCAGCAGCTTGGCCTTGGCTAGCGGGAGACGTGGCGAGCAGTACTTC. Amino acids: CASSLALASGRRGEQYF.

This CDR3 reads CASSSPGGIQPQHF. CDR3 nucleotides: TGTGCCAGCAGTTCTCCAGGGGGCATCCAGCCCCAGCATTTT. The chain is built from TRBV28 and TRBJ1-5, with 8 bases lining up with TRBD1. CDR3 length: 14 residues. The J segment lost 7 bases and the V segment lost 4 bases, leaving 6 bases of the junction unmatched. Germline V gives CDR1 MDHEN, CDR2 SYDVKM. Combining the CDR3 with reference TRBV28 and TRBJ1-5 gives the whole variable domain DVKVTQSSRYLVKRTGEKVFLECVQDMDHENMFWYRQDPGLGLRLIYFSYDVKMKEKGDIPEGYSVSREKKERFSLILESASTNQTSMYLCASSSPGGIQPQHFGDGTRLSIL.

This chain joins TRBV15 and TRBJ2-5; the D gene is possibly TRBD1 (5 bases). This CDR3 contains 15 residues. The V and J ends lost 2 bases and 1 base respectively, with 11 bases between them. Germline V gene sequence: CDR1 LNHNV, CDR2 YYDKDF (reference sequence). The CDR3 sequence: CATSRKQVIQETQYF. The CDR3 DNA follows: TGTGCCACCAGCAGAAAACAGGTCATCCAAGAGACCCAGTACTTC.

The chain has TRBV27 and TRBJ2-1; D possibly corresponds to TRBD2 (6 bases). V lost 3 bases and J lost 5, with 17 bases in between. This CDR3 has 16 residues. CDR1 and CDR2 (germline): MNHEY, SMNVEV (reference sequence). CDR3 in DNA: TGTGCCAGCAGTTTCCTAGGACTACCGCCTAACAATGAGCAGTTCTTC. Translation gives CASSFLGLPPNNEQFF.

The CDR3 DNA follows: TGTGCCAGCAGCTCAGGGGGAGGCGAGCAGTACTTC. Amino acid sequence: CASSSGGGEQYF. V and J are TRBV11-2 and TRBJ2-7; D is possibly TRBD1 (7 bases). Germline V gene lookup returns CDR1 SGHAT and CDR2 FQNNGV. CDR3 size: 12 residues. Trimming removed 4 bases at V and 6 bases at J, with 10 bases between.

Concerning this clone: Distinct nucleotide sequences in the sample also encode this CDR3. This chain's CDR3 is CASSLRGQGRTEAFF. The CDR3 nucleotides read TGTGCCAGCAGTTTACGAGGACAGGGGAGGACTGAAGCTTTCTTT. The J gene is TRBJ1-1, the V gene TRBV28, with 9 bases that match TRBD1. The V and J ends lost 2 bases and 5 bases, in that order; junction bases with no gene match: 6. The CDR3 runs to 15 residues. CDR1 MDHEN and CDR2 SYDVKM come from the germline V gene.

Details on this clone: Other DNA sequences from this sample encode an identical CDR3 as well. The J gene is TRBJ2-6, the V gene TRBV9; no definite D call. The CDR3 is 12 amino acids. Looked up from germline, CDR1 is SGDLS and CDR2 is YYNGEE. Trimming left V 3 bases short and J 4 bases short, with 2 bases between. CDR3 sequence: CASSAGANVLTF. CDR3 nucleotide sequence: TGTGCCAGCAGCGCGGGGGCCAACGTCCTGACTTTC.

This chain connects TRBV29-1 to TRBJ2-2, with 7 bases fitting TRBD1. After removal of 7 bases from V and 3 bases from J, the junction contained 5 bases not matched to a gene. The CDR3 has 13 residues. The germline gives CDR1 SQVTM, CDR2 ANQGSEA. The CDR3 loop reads CSATGAYTGELFF. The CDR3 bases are TGCAGCGCTACAGGGGCGTACACCGGGGAGCTGTTTTTT.

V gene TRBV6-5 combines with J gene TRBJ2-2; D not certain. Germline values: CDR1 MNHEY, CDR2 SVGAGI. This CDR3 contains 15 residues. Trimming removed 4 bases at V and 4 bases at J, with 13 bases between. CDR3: CASSFPRTGTGELFF. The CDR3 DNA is TGTGCCAGCAGTTTCCCGCGCACGGGCACCGGGGAGCTGTTTTTT.

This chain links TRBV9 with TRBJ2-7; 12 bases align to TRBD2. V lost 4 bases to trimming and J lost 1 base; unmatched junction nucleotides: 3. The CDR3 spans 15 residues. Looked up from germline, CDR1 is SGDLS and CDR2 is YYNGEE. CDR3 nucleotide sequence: TGTGCCAGCAGCAAGGGGACTAGCGGGTCCTACGAGCAGTACTTC. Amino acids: CASSKGTSGSYEQYF.

CDR3 residues: CASSLTSDTYEQYF. CDR3 bases: TGTGCCAGCAGCTTAACTAGCGATACCTACGAGCAGTACTTC. The chain combines TRBV5-6 with TRBJ2-7; TRBD2 agrees at 7 bases. The CDR3 runs to 14 residues. With 2 bases clipped from V and 2 bases from J, the junction kept 4 bases outside the gene matches. Germline V gives CDR1 SGHDT, CDR2 YYEEEE. Supplemented by reference TRBV5-6 and TRBJ2-7, the full variable domain reads DAGVTQSPTHLIKTRGQQVTLRCSPKSGHDTVSWYQQALGQGPQFIFQYYEEEERQRGNFPDRFSGHQFPNYSSELNVNALLLGDSALYLCASSLTSDTYEQYFGPGTRLTVT.

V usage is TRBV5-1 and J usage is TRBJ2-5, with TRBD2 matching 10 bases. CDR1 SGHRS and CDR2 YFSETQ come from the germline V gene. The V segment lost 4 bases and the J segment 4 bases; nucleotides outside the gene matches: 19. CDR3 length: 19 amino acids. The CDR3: CASSPMTPIAGGYRETQYF. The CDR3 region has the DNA TGCGCCAGCAGCCCTATGACACCAATAGCGGGAGGTTATCGAGAGACCCAGTACTTC.

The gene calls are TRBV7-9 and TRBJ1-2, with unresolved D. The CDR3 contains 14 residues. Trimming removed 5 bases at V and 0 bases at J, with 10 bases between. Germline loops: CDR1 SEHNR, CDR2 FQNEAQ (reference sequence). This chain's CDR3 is CASSPGETNYGYTF. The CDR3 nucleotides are TGTGCCAGCAGCCCGGGAGAGACTAACTATGGCTACACCTTC.

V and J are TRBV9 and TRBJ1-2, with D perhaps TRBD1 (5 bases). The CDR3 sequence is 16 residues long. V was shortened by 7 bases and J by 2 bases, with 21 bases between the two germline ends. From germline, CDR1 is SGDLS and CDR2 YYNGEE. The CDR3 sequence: CASGLPRESKNYGYTF. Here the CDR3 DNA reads TGTGCCAGCGGACTCCCCAGGGAATCCAAGAACTATGGCTACACCTTC. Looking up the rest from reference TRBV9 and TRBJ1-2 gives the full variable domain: DSGVTQTPKHLITATGQRVTLRCSPRSGDLSVYWYQQSLDQGLQFLIQYYNGEERAKGNILERFSAQQFPDLHSELNLSSLELGDSALYFCASGLPRESKNYGYTFGSGTRLTVV.

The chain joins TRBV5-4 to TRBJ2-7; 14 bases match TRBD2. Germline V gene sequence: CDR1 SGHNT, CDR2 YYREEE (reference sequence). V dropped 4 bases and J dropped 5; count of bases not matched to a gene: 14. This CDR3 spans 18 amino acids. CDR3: CASSPPGLAGVHVDEQYF. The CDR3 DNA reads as TGTGCCAGCAGCCCTCCGGGACTAGCGGGAGTACATGTCGACGAGCAGTACTTC. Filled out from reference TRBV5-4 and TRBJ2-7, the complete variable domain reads ETGVTQSPTHLIKTRGQQVTLRCSSQSGHNTVSWYQQALGQGPQFIFQYYREEENGRGNFPPRFSGLQFPNYSSELNVNALELDDSALYLCASSPPGLAGVHVDEQYFGPGTRLTVT.

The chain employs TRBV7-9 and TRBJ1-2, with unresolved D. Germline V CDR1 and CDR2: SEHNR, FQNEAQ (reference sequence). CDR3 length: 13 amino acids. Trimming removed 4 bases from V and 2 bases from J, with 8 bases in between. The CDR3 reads CASSYDTNYGYTF. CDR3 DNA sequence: TGTGCCAGCAGCTATGACACAAACTATGGCTACACCTTC.

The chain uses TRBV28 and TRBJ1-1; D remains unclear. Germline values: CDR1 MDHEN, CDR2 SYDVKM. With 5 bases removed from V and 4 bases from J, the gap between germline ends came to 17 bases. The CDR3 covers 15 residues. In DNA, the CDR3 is TGTGCCAGCAGTCTCTCCTTCCCTCGAGGCACTGAAGCTTTCTTT. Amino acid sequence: CASSLSFPRGTEAFF. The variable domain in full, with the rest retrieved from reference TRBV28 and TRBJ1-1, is DVKVTQSSRYLVKRTGEKVFLECVQDMDHENMFWYRQDPGLGLRLIYFSYDVKMKEKGDIPEGYSVSREKKERFSLILESASTNQTSMYLCASSLSFPRGTEAFFGQGTRLTVV.